Below, 27 T cell receptor beta chains from the same sample are listed, as sequenced in a study of blood T cell repertoires in COVID-19. Method: immunoSEQ multiplex PCR; TCRdb's copy keeps in-frame clones and lacks some. Seen here are tens of thousands of clones, around 86% observed once, and the top ten hold around 3.5%. The sample comprised peripheral blood. These receptors all stem from a man aged 45-60 years with active COVID-19.

To note about this clone: Other DNA sequences within the sample encode an identical CDR3. This chain links TRBV3-1 (or the pseudogene TRBV3-2) with TRBJ2-5; 8 nucleotides align to TRBD2. Trimming took 0 bases from V and 5 from J; bases not matched to a gene: 8. The germline CDR1 and CDR2 sequences are LGHDT and YNNKEL (reference sequence). The CDR3 length is 16 residues. This CDR3 reads CASSQETGGPGETQYF. The CDR3 DNA sequence: TGTGCCAGCAGCCAAGAGACGGGAGGGCCGGGCGAGACCCAGTACTTC.

The V call is TRBV5-1, the J call TRBJ2-2; D possibly corresponds to TRBD2 (6 bases). CDR3 length: 15 amino acids. Per germline, CDR1 SGHRS and CDR2 YFSETQ. V was cut by 7 bases and J by 0 bases, with 13 bases left in between. The CDR3 loop is CASSPGGPNTGELFF. In DNA form, the CDR3 reads TGCGCCAGCTCCCCCGGGGGACCGAACACCGGGGAGCTGTTTTTT.

The J gene is TRBJ1-1, the V gene TRBV5-5; no firm D call. Germline V gene data show CDR1 as SGHKS and CDR2 as YYEKEE (reference sequence). The CDR3 totals 13 residues. V was shortened by 4 bases and J by 2 bases, with 9 bases between the two germline ends. CDR3 in amino acids: CASSHRLNTEAFF. In DNA form, the CDR3 reads TGTGCCAGCAGCCATCGGTTAAACACTGAAGCTTTCTTT.

The J gene is TRBJ1-3, the V gene TRBV18; D not certain. Per the germline V gene, CDR1 is KGHSH and CDR2 is LQKENI. The CDR3 consists of 15 residues. Trimming cost V 1 base and J 0 bases, with 7 bases left between them. CDR3 in amino acids: CASSPRASSGNTIYF. The CDR3 DNA is TGTGCCAGCTCACCACGGGCCAGCTCTGGAAACACCATATATTTT.

The chain is built from TRBV6-6 and TRBJ1-4; 10 bases map to TRBD1. Germline V gene sequence: CDR1 MNHNY, CDR2 SVGAGI (reference sequence). CDR3 length equals 15 residues. Unmatched junction bases numbered 8, after V lost 6 bases and J lost 7 bases. The CDR3 DNA reads as TGTGCCAGCAGGGGACAGGGGAACCAACGTGAAAAACTGTTTTTT. Encoded protein: CASRGQGNQREKLFF.

The chain employs TRBV5-1 and TRBJ1-5, with 9 bases that match TRBD1. J gave up 6 bases and V 3 bases, and 10 bases lay outside the gene matches. Germline CDR1 and CDR2: SGHRS and YFSETQ. The CDR3 extends over 16 amino acids. CDR3 protein: CASSWGVTGGTQPQHF. The CDR3 DNA is TGCGCCAGCAGCTGGGGGGTTACAGGGGGCACTCAGCCCCAGCATTTT.

This chain links TRBV11-2 with TRBJ2-2; D gene unclear. Deletions cut 5 bases from V and 8 bases from J, with 9 bases between. The CDR3 consists of 12 residues. Germline CDR1 SGHAT, CDR2 FQNNGV. In nucleotides, the CDR3 is TGTGCCAGCAGCACTCTCATTGGGGAGCTGTTTTTT. Translation gives CASSTLIGELFF.

V and J are TRBV7-2 and TRBJ2-3; 8 bases are a match to TRBD2. Germline CDR1 and CDR2: SGHTA and FQGNSA. The V segment lost 4 bases and the J segment 2 bases; nucleotides outside the gene matches: 11. CDR3 length: 17 amino acids. CDR3: CASSSPPGGDTTDTQYF. In DNA, the CDR3 is TGTGCCAGCAGCTCCCCCCCCGGGGGGGACACCACAGATACGCAGTATTTT.

The genes are TRBV28 and TRBJ2-7; maybe TRBD1 (5 bases). Per the germline V gene, CDR1 is MDHEN and CDR2 is SYDVKM. The V end was cut by 8 bases, the J end by 5 bases, with 10 bases between. CDR3 length: 11 residues. The chain's CDR3 is CASGQADEQYF. For the CDR3, the DNA is TGTGCCAGCGGACAAGCTGACGAGCAGTACTTC.

This rearrangement joins TRBV19 to TRBJ1-1; no definite D call. Trimming removed 2 bases from V and 4 bases from J, with 26 bases in between. The V gene's germline CDR1 is LNHDA and CDR2 SQIVND (reference sequence). The CDR3 is 19 amino acids. CDR3 residues: CASSIPYWAGPEGGTEAFF. The CDR3 bases are TGTGCCAGTAGTATACCCTATTGGGCAGGTCCTGAAGGAGGCACTGAAGCTTTCTTT. Full variable domain (rest looked up from reference TRBV19 and TRBJ1-1): DGGITQSPKYLFRKEGQNVTLSCEQNLNHDAMYWYRQDPGQGLRLIYYSQIVNDFQKGDIAEGYSVSREKKESFPLTVTSAQKNPTAFYLCASSIPYWAGPEGGTEAFFGQGTRLTVV.

V usage is TRBV2 and J usage is TRBJ1-1; 10 bases map to TRBD1. Germline CDR1 SNHLY, CDR2 FYNNEI. This CDR3 comprises 14 residues. V lost 10 bases to trimming and J lost 0 bases; unmatched junction nucleotides: 5. This CDR3 is CATEGQGLNTEAFF. The CDR3 bases are TGTGCCACCGAGGGACAGGGGTTGAACACTGAAGCTTTCTTT.

The V and J genes are TRBV7-2 and TRBJ2-5, with 7 bases fitting TRBD1. V was clipped by 2 bases and J by 1 base; unmatched bases: 1. This CDR3 is 14 amino acids long. Germline CDR1 reads SGHTA; CDR2 reads FQGNSA. This CDR3 reads CASSLNRGQETQYF. CDR3 DNA: TGTGCCAGCAGCTTAAACAGGGGCCAAGAGACCCAGTACTTC.

The chain carries TRBV2 and TRBJ2-4; D is uncertain. Trimming stripped 8 bases from V and 0 bases from J, with 5 bases between. This CDR3 contains 12 residues. Germline V gene sequence: CDR1 SNHLY, CDR2 FYNNEI. The CDR3 sequence: CASALAKNIQYF. CDR3 sequence (DNA): TGTGCCAGCGCGCTAGCCAAAAACATTCAGTACTTC.

This chain joins TRBV7-9 and TRBJ2-7; 9 bases align to TRBD2. CDR1 is SEHNR and CDR2 is FQNEAQ in the germline V gene (reference sequence). Losses at the gene ends were 7 bases for V and 6 bases for J; bases not matched to a gene: 10. This CDR3 is built from 14 residues. CDR3 nucleotides: TGTGCCAGCACGGACGGCGGGAGGGCCTCCGAGCAGTACTTC. Amino acid sequence: CASTDGGRASEQYF.

V gene TRBV11-2 combines with J gene TRBJ2-5, with D perhaps TRBD1 (5 bases). Germline values: CDR1 SGHAT, CDR2 FQNNGV. The CDR3 has 13 amino acids. The V end was cut by 1 base, the J end by 4 bases, with 7 bases between. The CDR3 region has the DNA TGTGCCAGCAGCTTAGGCCAGGGAGAGACCCAGTACTTC. It specifies CASSLGQGETQYF.

The chain is built from TRBV30 and TRBJ1-2; 7 positions match TRBD1. The CDR3 is 14 amino acids. Germline CDR1 reads GTSNPN; CDR2 reads SVGIG (reference sequence). Trimming at V came to 2 bases and at J to 2 bases, leaving 5 bases not matched to a gene. The CDR3 loop is CAWSRQGLNYGYTF. CDR3 bases: TGTGCCTGGAGTCGACAGGGCCTAAACTATGGCTACACCTTC.

The CDR3 nucleotides read TGTGCCACCAGTGATTCCGGGGGGGGCAGGGTCGGGAATGAGCAGTTCTTC. Translated, it gives CATSDSGGGRVGNEQFF. The chain is built from TRBV24-1 and TRBJ2-1, with 8 bases fitting TRBD2. V was clipped by 2 bases and J by 7 bases; unmatched bases: 12. This CDR3 is 17 amino acids long. Per germline, CDR1 KGHDR and CDR2 SFDVKD.

This chain connects TRBV14 to TRBJ2-7; 8 bases map to TRBD2. Per germline, CDR1 SGHDN and CDR2 FVKESK. Unmatched junction bases numbered 3, after V lost 3 bases and J lost 5 bases. The CDR3 is made up of 13 amino acids. The CDR3 DNA reads as TGTGCCAGCAGCCAGCGGGAGGTCCACGAGCAGTACTTC. It translates to CASSQREVHEQYF.

The chain uses TRBV6-5 and TRBJ1-1; maybe TRBD1 (5 bases). Germline V CDR1 and CDR2: MNHEY, SVGAGI. This CDR3 comprises 15 residues. With 0 bases removed from V and 1 base from J, the gap between germline ends came to 9 bases. The CDR3 DNA sequence: TGTGCCAGCAGTTACTCAGACAGAAGGAACACTGAAGCTTTCTTT. Translating it yields CASSYSDRRNTEAFF.

The chain carries TRBV2 and TRBJ2-5, with 10 bases fitting TRBD1. This CDR3 comprises 17 residues. Per germline, CDR1 SNHLY and CDR2 FYNNEI. V dropped 6 bases and J dropped 0; count of bases not matched to a gene: 10. In DNA, the CDR3 is TGTGCCAGCAGCCCGGGACAGGGGAGTGGGCACCAAGAGACCCAGTACTTC. It encodes CASSPGQGSGHQETQYF. The full variable domain, its missing parts supplied by reference TRBV2 and TRBJ2-5, is EPEVTQTPSHQVTQMGQEVILRCVPISNHLYFYWYRQILGQKVEFLVSFYNNEISEKSEIFDDQFSVERPDGSNFTLKIRSTKLEDSAMYFCASSPGQGSGHQETQYFGPGTRLLVL.

The chain couples TRBV25-1 to TRBJ2-5; a possible D gene is TRBD2 (5 bases). The CDR3 runs 15 residues. CDR1 MGHDK and CDR2 SYGVNS come from the germline V gene. Trimming removed 5 bases at V and 4 bases at J, with 17 bases between. CDR3 bases: TGTGCCAGCAGTCAGCGAACGGGGTTACTAGAGACCCAGTACTTC. Protein product: CASSQRTGLLETQYF. Based on the CDR3 plus reference TRBV25-1 and TRBJ2-5, the full variable domain is EADIYQTPRYLVIGTGKKITLECSQTMGHDKMYWYQQDPGMELHLIHYSYGVNSTEKGDLSSESTVSRIRTEHFPLTLESARPSHTSQYLCASSQRTGLLETQYFGPGTRLLVL.

The J gene is TRBJ1-1, the V gene TRBV7-2; D gene ambiguous. The germline V gene encodes CDR1 SGHTA and CDR2 FQGNSA. The CDR3 sequence is 14 residues long. The V end lost 8 bases, the J end lost 3 bases, and 16 bases lay between the germline ends. CDR3 bases: TGTGCCAGCTTGCCCACGGCAGGATACACTGAAGCTTTCTTT. Translating gives CASLPTAGYTEAFF.

The chain has TRBV15 and TRBJ2-7, with D possibly being TRBD2 (5 bases). Trimming took off 5 bases at V and 3 bases at J, with 11 bases between the two ends. CDR1 is LNHNV and CDR2 is YYDKDF in the germline V gene (reference sequence). The CDR3 has 13 amino acids. The CDR3 DNA is TGTGCCACCAGCGGCGGGTTAGTCTACGAGCAGTACTTC. Its translation is CATSGGLVYEQYF.

The chain couples TRBV5-1 to TRBJ1-3; 12 nucleotides agree with TRBD1. CDR1 and CDR2 (germline): SGHRS, YFSETQ. The trim removed 5 bases at V and 4 bases at J, leaving 7 bases unmatched. The CDR3 runs 16 residues. CDR3 in amino acids: CASRPGTGGLGNTIYF. The CDR3 DNA is TGCGCCAGCAGGCCCGGGACAGGGGGCCTGGGAAACACCATATATTTT.

In its sample, this clone was seen once. The chain recombines TRBV6-5 with TRBJ1-1; possible D gene TRBD1, 5 bases. Between the trimmed V and J ends, which lost 7 bases and 2 bases, there was a span of 14 bases. In germline, CDR1 is MNHEY, CDR2 SVGAGI. The CDR3 runs 14 residues. The CDR3 sequence: CASTAGWANTEAFF. The CDR3 DNA is TGTGCCAGCACCGCAGGGTGGGCTAACACTGAAGCTTTCTTT.

The CDR3 is CASMKGLASETQYF. The CDR3 coding sequence is TGTGCCAGCATGAAAGGACTAGCCTCAGAGACCCAGTACTTC. The chain carries TRBV2 and TRBJ2-5; 8 bases align to TRBD2. Germline values: CDR1 SNHLY, CDR2 FYNNEI. V was clipped by 7 bases and J by 4 bases; unmatched bases: 8. This CDR3 is built from 14 residues.

The chain has TRBV5-1 and TRBJ2-2; 8 nucleotides match TRBD1. This CDR3 contains 16 residues. V was clipped by 3 bases and J by 1 base; unmatched bases: 5. CDR1 and CDR2 (germline): SGHRS, YFSETQ. This CDR3 is CASSSYGTGNTGELFF. The CDR3 region has the DNA TGCGCCAGCAGCTCATACGGGACAGGGAACACCGGGGAGCTGTTTTTT.